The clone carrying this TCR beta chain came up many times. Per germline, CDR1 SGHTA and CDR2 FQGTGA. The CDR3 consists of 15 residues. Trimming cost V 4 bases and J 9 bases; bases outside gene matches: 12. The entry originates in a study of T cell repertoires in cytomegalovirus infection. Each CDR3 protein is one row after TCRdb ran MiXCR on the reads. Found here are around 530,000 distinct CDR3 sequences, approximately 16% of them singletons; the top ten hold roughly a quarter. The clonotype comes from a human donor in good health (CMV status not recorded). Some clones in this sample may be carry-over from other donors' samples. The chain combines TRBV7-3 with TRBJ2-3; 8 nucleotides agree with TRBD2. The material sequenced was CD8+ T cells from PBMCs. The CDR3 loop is CASSSGGGMSDTQYF. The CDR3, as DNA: TGTGCCAGCAGCTCGGGGGGGGGTATGAGTGACACGCAGTATTTT.